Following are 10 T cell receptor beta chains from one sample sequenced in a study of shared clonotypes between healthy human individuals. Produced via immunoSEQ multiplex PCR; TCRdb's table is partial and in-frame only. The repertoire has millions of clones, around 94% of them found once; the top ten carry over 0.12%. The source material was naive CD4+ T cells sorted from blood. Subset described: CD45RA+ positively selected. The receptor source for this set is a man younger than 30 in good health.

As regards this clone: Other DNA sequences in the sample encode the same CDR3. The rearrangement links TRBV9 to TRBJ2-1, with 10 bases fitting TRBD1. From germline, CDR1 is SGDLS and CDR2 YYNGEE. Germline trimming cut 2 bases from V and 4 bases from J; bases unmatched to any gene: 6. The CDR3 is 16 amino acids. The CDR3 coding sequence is TGTGCCAGCAGCGTCGCGGGGGGACAGGGGTACAATGAGCAGTTCTTC. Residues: CASSVAGGQGYNEQFF. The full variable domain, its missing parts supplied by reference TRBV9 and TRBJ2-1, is DSGVTQTPKHLITATGQRVTLRCSPRSGDLSVYWYQQSLDQGLQFLIQYYNGEERAKGNILERFSAQQFPDLHSELNLSSLELGDSALYFCASSVAGGQGYNEQFFGPGTRLTVL.

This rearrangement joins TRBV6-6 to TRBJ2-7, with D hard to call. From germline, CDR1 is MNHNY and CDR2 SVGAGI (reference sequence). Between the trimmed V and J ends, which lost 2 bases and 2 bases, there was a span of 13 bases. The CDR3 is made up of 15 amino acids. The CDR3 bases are TGTGCCAGCAGTTACAGCCTCGGACGGGCCTACGAGCAGTACTTC. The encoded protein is CASSYSLGRAYEQYF.

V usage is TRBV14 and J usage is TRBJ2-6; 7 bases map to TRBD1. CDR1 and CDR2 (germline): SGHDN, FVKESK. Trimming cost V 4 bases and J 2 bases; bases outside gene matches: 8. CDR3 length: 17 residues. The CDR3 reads CASSLPVDRAGANVLTF. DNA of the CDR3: TGTGCCAGCAGCCTCCCCGTAGACAGGGCTGGGGCCAACGTCCTGACTTTC.

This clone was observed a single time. The CDR3 sequence is CASTGQSTLGNAEAFF. In DNA, the CDR3 is TGTGCCAGCACGGGACAGAGTACCTTGGGAAATGCTGAAGCTTTCTTT. The rearrangement joins TRBV6-9 to TRBJ1-1; 7 bases line up with TRBD1. The V gene end was trimmed by 7 bases and the J gene end by 6 bases; junction bases not matched to a gene: 17. Germline values: CDR1 MNHGY, CDR2 SVAAGI. The CDR3 consists of 16 residues.

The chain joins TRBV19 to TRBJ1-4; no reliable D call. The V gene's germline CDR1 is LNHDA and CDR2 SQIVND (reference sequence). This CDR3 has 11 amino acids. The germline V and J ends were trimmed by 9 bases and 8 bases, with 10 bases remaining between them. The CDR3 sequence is CARVQREKLFF. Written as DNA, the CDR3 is TGTGCCAGGGTTCAGAGGGAAAAACTGTTTTTT.

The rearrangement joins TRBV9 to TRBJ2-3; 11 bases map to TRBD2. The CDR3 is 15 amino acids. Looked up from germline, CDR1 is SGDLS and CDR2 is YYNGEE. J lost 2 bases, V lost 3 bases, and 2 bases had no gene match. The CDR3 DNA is TGTGCCAGCAGCGGACTAGCGGGACTCACAGATACGCAGTATTTT. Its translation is CASSGLAGLTDTQYF.

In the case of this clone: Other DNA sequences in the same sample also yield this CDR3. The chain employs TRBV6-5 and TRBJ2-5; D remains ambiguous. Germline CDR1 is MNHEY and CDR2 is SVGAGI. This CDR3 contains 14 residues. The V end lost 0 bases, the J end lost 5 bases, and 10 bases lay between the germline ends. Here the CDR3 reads CASSYSTGRETQYF. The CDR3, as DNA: TGTGCCAGCAGTTACTCGACCGGGCGGGAGACCCAGTACTTC.

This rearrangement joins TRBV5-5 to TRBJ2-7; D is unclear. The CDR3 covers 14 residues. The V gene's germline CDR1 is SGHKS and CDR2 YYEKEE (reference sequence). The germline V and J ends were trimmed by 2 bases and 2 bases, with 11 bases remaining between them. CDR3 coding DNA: TGTGCCAGCAGCTTTTTGAGGCAGGCCTACGAGCAGTACTTC. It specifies CASSFLRQAYEQYF.

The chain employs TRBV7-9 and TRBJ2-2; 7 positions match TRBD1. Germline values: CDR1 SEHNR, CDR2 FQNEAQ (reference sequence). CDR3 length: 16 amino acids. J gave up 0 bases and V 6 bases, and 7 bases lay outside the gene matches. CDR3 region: CASRPGQNPNTGELFF. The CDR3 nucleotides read TGTGCCAGCAGGCCGGGACAGAACCCGAACACCGGGGAGCTGTTTTTT.

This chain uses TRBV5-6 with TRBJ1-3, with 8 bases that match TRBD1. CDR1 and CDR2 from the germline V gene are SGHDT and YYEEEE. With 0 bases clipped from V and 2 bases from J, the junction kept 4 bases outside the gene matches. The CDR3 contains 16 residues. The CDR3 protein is CASSLGDRLAGNTIYF. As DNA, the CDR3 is TGTGCCAGCAGCTTGGGGGACAGGTTAGCTGGAAACACCATATATTTT. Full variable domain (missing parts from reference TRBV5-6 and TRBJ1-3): DAGVTQSPTHLIKTRGQQVTLRCSPKSGHDTVSWYQQALGQGPQFIFQYYEEEERQRGNFPDRFSGHQFPNYSSELNVNALLLGDSALYLCASSLGDRLAGNTIYFGEGSWLTVV.